Listed below are T cell receptor beta chains from one sample, sequenced in a study of PD-1 blockade in classical Hodgkin lymphoma. Clones were sequenced by immunoSEQ multiplex PCR, and TCRdb holds only the in-frame ones, with some missing. The table has about 43,000 clones, roughly 70% seen once. Sequencing was performed on peripheral blood mononuclear cells (PBMCs), taken before the second cycle of nivolumab. Receptors were obtained from a human donor with classical Hodgkin lymphoma. Both conserved end residues are part of each CDR3. Each record gives: D gene, J gene, clone size, CDR3 length, V gene, CDR3 DNA, CDR3 protein. A D gene is named only where the DNA matches it firmly. Clone size is given for some rows only: seen once, a few or many times, or a class if the clone is expanded.

-,TRBJ1-5,once,14,TRBV6-5,TGTGCCAGCAGGATCAAGGGAAGCAATCAGCCCCAGCATTTT,CASRIKGSNQPQHF
-,TRBJ1-3,-,14,TRBV5-1,TGCGCCAGCAGCTTTACGGGAGCTGGAAACACCATATATTTT,CASSFTGAGNTIYF